This entry describes one TCR beta chain. CDR1 and CDR2 from the germline V gene are SGHAT and FQNNGV. This CDR3 spans 13 amino acids. V lost 4 bases and J 10 bases, leaving 14 bases between the germline ends. The data stem from a study of blood T cell repertoires in COVID-19. Study information: The United States, Italy and Spain provided the acute and convalescent COVID-19 samples.

Source study methods: Amplification from reference gene primers served as the basis for estimated nucleated cell counts. Using immunoSEQ multiplex PCR, the repertoire was profiled, and TCRdb retains in-frame clones only, with some absent. The DNA was the basis for D and trimming; V, J and clone size are from that table. In the table there are around 57,000 clones, roughly nine tenths of which are singletons. Sequenced: peripheral blood. The chain combines TRBV11-2 with TRBJ2-1; D perhaps matches TRBD2 (6 bases). This receptor was taken from a man aged 45 to 65 with acute or convalescent COVID-19. This CDR3 reads CASSSQRVNEQFF. The CDR3 DNA reads as TGTGCCAGCAGCTCACAGCGGGTTAACGAGCAGTTCTTC.